Following are 24 T cell receptor beta chains from one sample sequenced in a study of shared clonotypes between healthy human individuals. Positively selected for CCR7, the CD45RO-negative cells used as naive CD8 cells excluded terminally differentiated effector memory CD45RA+ cells. The table came from immunoSEQ multiplex PCR; TCRdb's copy has only in-frame clones and leaves some out. The table lists around 1.9 million clones, just over 90% of them singletons. Material for sequencing was naive CD8+ T cells from PBMCs. Every receptor here comes from a young man in good health. Some clones in this sample may be carry-over from other donors' samples.

A remark on this clone: The same CDR3 is also encoded by other DNA sequences in this sample. The chain employs TRBV4-1 and TRBJ1-2, with a tentative D call TRBD1 (6 bases). The V end was cut by 3 bases, the J end by 2 bases, with 13 bases between. CDR1 and CDR2 from the germline V gene are MGHRA and YSYEKL. CDR3 size: 15 residues. CDR3 nucleotides: TGCGCCAGCAGCCAGTTGGACAGACCAAACTATGGCTACACCTTC. It specifies CASSQLDRPNYGYTF.

The chain employs TRBV5-1 and TRBJ2-3; D is unresolved. The CDR3 has 14 residues. The V and J ends lost 0 bases and 4 bases respectively, with 9 bases between them. Germline lookup yields CDR1 SGHRS and CDR2 YFSETQ. This CDR3 reads CASSLAEGADTQYF. Written as DNA, the CDR3 is TGCGCCAGCAGCTTGGCCGAAGGAGCAGATACGCAGTATTTT.

Written as DNA, the CDR3 is TGCGCCAGCAGCCAAGATTGGCTCGCGGAGAACAATGAGCAGTTCTTC. This sequence encodes CASSQDWLAENNEQFF. The chain joins TRBV4-3 to TRBJ2-1; D unclear. The V gene's germline CDR1 is LGHNA and CDR2 YSLEER. Trimming pared 0 bases from V and 5 bases from J, leaving 14 bases between. The CDR3 length is 16 residues.

This CDR3 is CASSPTTISGANVLTF. CDR3 sequence (DNA): TGTGCCAGCAGTCCCACAACGATCTCTGGGGCCAACGTCCTGACTTTC. The V gene is TRBV28, the J gene TRBJ2-6; D call uncertain. Trimming pared 5 bases from V and 0 bases from J, leaving 11 bases between. Germline values: CDR1 MDHEN, CDR2 SYDVKM. This CDR3 region has 16 residues.

The chain combines TRBV6-5 with TRBJ1-2; maybe TRBD1 (5 bases). The germline V gene encodes CDR1 MNHEY and CDR2 SVGAGI. V was cut by 6 bases and J by 7 bases, with 12 bases left in between. This CDR3 contains 12 residues. This CDR3 reads CASSPGALGYTF. CDR3 in DNA: TGTGCCAGCAGCCCTGGGGCGCTTGGCTACACCTTC.

The chain joins TRBV27 to TRBJ2-1; 9 bases are a match to TRBD1. Looked up from germline, CDR1 is MNHEY and CDR2 is SMNVEV (reference sequence). There are 16 residues in the CDR3. V lost 0 bases to trimming and J lost 7 bases; unmatched junction nucleotides: 7. The CDR3 region is CASSLSSGTGRNEQFF. CDR3 coding DNA: TGTGCCAGCAGTTTATCGTCCGGGACAGGGAGGAATGAGCAGTTCTTC.

This CDR3 is CASSISDGSSYEQYF. The CDR3, as DNA: TGTGCCAGTAGTATCTCGGACGGCTCCTCCTACGAGCAGTACTTC. The chain links TRBV19 to TRBJ2-7; D is undetermined. Germline loops: CDR1 LNHDA, CDR2 SQIVND (reference sequence). There are 15 residues in the CDR3. The V end lost 3 bases, the J end lost 0 bases, and 12 bases lay between the germline ends.

The chain is built from TRBV7-2 and TRBJ2-7, with D unclear. V lost 6 bases to trimming and J lost 2 bases, with 11 bases between them. Germline loops: CDR1 SGHTA, CDR2 FQGNSA. CDR3 size: 13 residues. The CDR3 spells CASSPEHAYEQYF. The CDR3 nucleotides are TGTGCCAGCAGTCCAGAACACGCCTACGAGCAGTACTTC.

The chain links TRBV27 to TRBJ2-7, with D unclear. Trimming stripped 0 bases from V and 2 bases from J, with 14 bases between. This CDR3 is 16 amino acids long. Germline V gives CDR1 MNHEY, CDR2 SMNVEV (reference sequence). For the CDR3, the DNA is TGTGCCAGCAGTTTATCAGGTGGGATGGGAACCTACGAGCAGTACTTC. It yields the protein CASSLSGGMGTYEQYF.

This clone appeared a single time. J is TRBJ1-2 and V is TRBV13; 11 bases align to TRBD1. This CDR3 region has 13 residues. The V gene end was trimmed by 7 bases and the J gene end by 11 bases; junction bases not matched to a gene: 9. CDR1 is PRHDT, CDR2 FYEKMQ, per germline (reference sequence). The CDR3 sequence is CASTRDRGETYTF. In nucleotides, the CDR3 is TGTGCCAGCACCCGGGACAGGGGGGAAACTTACACCTTC. The variable domain in full, completed from reference TRBV13 and TRBJ1-2, reads AAGVIQSPRHLIKEKRETATLKCYPIPRHDTVYWYQQGPGQDPQFLISFYEKMQSDKGSIPDRFSAQQFSDYHSELNMSSLELGDSALYFCASTRDRGETYTFGSGTRLTVV.

The CDR3 here is CSVLAATRGTYEQYF. For the CDR3, the DNA is TGCAGCGTTCTTGCGGCGACCCGGGGGACCTACGAGCAGTACTTC. The chain has TRBV29-1 and TRBJ2-7, with a weak D call TRBD2 (6 bases). The CDR3 runs 15 residues. The germline V and J ends were trimmed by 5 bases and 2 bases, with 19 bases remaining between them. Germline lookup yields CDR1 SQVTM and CDR2 ANQGSEA.

To note about this clone: In the same sample, other DNA sequences code for this CDR3. The genes are TRBV15 and TRBJ2-2; no clear D. Germline V CDR1 and CDR2: LNHNV, YYDKDF (reference sequence). With 1 base removed from V and 1 base from J, the gap between germline ends came to 4 bases. The CDR3 is 14 residues long. For the CDR3, the DNA is TGTGCCACCAGCAGAGCCGGGAACACCGGGGAGCTGTTTTTT. Translating it yields CATSRAGNTGELFF.

The chain has TRBV29-1 and TRBJ1-1; 9 bases fit TRBD1. The V gene end was trimmed by 0 bases and the J gene end by 8 bases; junction bases not matched to a gene: 13. Germline CDR1 SQVTM, CDR2 ANQGSEA. The CDR3 length is 16 residues. CDR3 sequence reads: CSVEETAGTGYPEAFF. CDR3 DNA: TGCAGCGTTGAAGAGACCGCTGGGACAGGGTATCCCGAAGCTTTCTTT. The complete variable domain, with remaining parts taken from reference TRBV29-1 and TRBJ1-1, reads SAVISQKPSRDICQRGTSLTIQCQVDSQVTMMFWYRQQPGQSLTLIATANQGSEATYESGFVIDKFPISRPNLTFSTLTVSNMSPEDSSIYLCSVEETAGTGYPEAFFGQGTRLTVV.

V and J are TRBV7-3 and TRBJ2-1; 9 bases fit TRBD2. Germline V lookup: CDR1 SGHTA, CDR2 FQGTGA. J gave up 0 bases and V 5 bases, and 11 bases lay outside the gene matches. This CDR3 comprises 18 residues. CDR3 nucleotide sequence: TGTGCCAGCAGCCGATCCTCTAGCGGGATGAGCTCCTACAATGAGCAGTTCTTC. Its protein product is CASSRSSSGMSSYNEQFF.

The chain uses TRBV7-9 and TRBJ2-2, with TRBD2 matching over 7 bases. The CDR3 is made up of 16 amino acids. In germline, CDR1 is SEHNR, CDR2 FQNEAQ (reference sequence). Losses at the gene ends were 0 bases for V and 4 bases for J; bases not matched to a gene: 5. CDR3: CASSLAPPGGTGELFF. DNA of the CDR3: TGTGCCAGCAGCTTAGCCCCTCCGGGAGGCACCGGGGAGCTGTTTTTT.

The V gene is TRBV28, the J gene TRBJ2-1; D not certain. Trimming cost V 5 bases and J 4 bases, with 6 bases left between them. The germline CDR1 and CDR2 sequences are MDHEN and SYDVKM. CDR3 length: 12 residues. The CDR3 reads CASSREYNEQFF. CDR3 DNA sequence: TGTGCCAGCAGTCGAGAGTACAATGAGCAGTTCTTC.

In this sample, this clone turned up once. The V gene is TRBV21-1, the J gene TRBJ2-7; the table's D gene call, TRBD2, was not cross checked with the DNA. TRBV21-1 is a recognized pseudogene. The CDR3 has 16 residues. The CDR3, as DNA: TGTGCCAGCTGCGGACTAGCGGAACAAATCTCCTACGAGCAGTACTTC. Translating gives CASCGLAEQISYEQYF.

This clone has just one count. This chain joins TRBV28 and TRBJ1-5, with a possible D match to TRBD1 (6 bases). Germline assignment: CDR1 MDHEN and CDR2 SYDVKM. The V and J ends lost 5 bases and 1 base respectively, with 21 bases between them. This CDR3 contains 18 residues. The CDR3 sequence: CASSDLGQRLRSNQPQHF. The CDR3 coding sequence is TGTGCCAGCAGTGATTTAGGACAGCGGCTTCGGAGCAATCAGCCCCAGCATTTT.

This clone was seen only once. V usage is TRBV4-1 and J usage is TRBJ2-3, with 10 bases lining up with TRBD1. The CDR3 totals 15 residues. The junction had 7 bases not matched to a gene; V was cut back by 4 bases and J by 6 bases. Germline CDR1 and CDR2: MGHRA and YSYEKL. In DNA form, the CDR3 reads TGCGCCAGCAGCCCGGGACAGGGGAGGGAGGATACGCAGTATTTT. Amino acids: CASSPGQGREDTQYF.

The V call is TRBV10-3, the J call TRBJ2-1; perhaps TRBD1 as D (5 bases). This CDR3 comprises 13 residues. From germline, CDR1 is ENHRY and CDR2 SYGVKD. Trimming stripped 8 bases from V and 5 bases from J, with 13 bases between. CDR3 protein: CAILQEGDNEQFF. The CDR3 DNA reads as TGTGCCATCCTCCAGGAAGGGGACAATGAGCAGTTCTTC.

This chain joins TRBV7-9 and TRBJ1-2; 8 nucleotides match TRBD1. With V trimmed by 5 bases and J by 1 base, 6 bases remained unmatched. This CDR3 contains 15 residues. Germline V gene data show CDR1 as SEHNR and CDR2 as FQNEAQ (reference sequence). CDR3 in DNA: TGTGCCAGCAGCCTAGGACAGGGAAATAACTATGGCTACACCTTC. Translated, it gives CASSLGQGNNYGYTF.

The CDR3 reads CAWRWGPGTEAFF. The DNA of the CDR3 is TGTGCCTGGAGGTGGGGCCCAGGCACTGAAGCTTTCTTT. The chain is built from TRBV30 and TRBJ1-1; D might be TRBD1 (5 bases). The germline V and J ends were trimmed by 3 bases and 4 bases, with 12 bases remaining between them. The germline V gene encodes CDR1 GTSNPN and CDR2 SVGIG (reference sequence). The CDR3 sequence is 13 residues long.

The chain joins TRBV2 to TRBJ1-5, with D unresolved. Between the trimmed V and J ends, which lost 3 bases and 5 bases, there was a span of 11 bases. Per germline, CDR1 SNHLY and CDR2 FYNNEI. This CDR3 is 14 amino acids long. CDR3 loop: CASSDGQMHQPQHF. The CDR3 region has the DNA TGTGCCAGCAGTGACGGGCAGATGCATCAGCCCCAGCATTTT.

This clone showed up just a few times. V and J are TRBV5-4 and TRBJ1-1, with TRBD1 as a possible D gene (6 bases). This CDR3 contains 13 residues. From germline, CDR1 is SGHNT and CDR2 YYREEE (reference sequence). V dropped 4 bases and J dropped 5 bases, with 12 bases sitting between them. DNA for the CDR3: TGTGCCAGCAGCCTAATAGGGGGTACTGAAGCTTTCTTT. Translated: CASSLIGGTEAFF.